The 26 T cell receptor beta chains in this list originate from one sample, sequenced in a study of early T cells in non-severe SARS-CoV-2 infection. TCRdb processed the 5' RACE reads anew with MiXCR; each CDR3 protein has one entry. The sample lists under 50,000 distinct CDR3 sequences, 4% to 5% occurring once. Sequencing used whole blood. These receptors originate from an adult who was a healthcare worker with PCR-confirmed SARS-CoV-2 infection or an uninfected control (not recorded which).

This clonotype was detected many times. The rearrangement uses TRBV9 and TRBJ2-1; the D gene is possibly TRBD2 (5 bases). CDR1 is SGDLS, CDR2 YYNGEE, per germline. There are 13 residues in the CDR3. V lost 2 bases to trimming and J lost 10 bases, with 13 bases between them. Here the CDR3 reads CASSVFLAAEQFF. The CDR3, as DNA: TGTGCCAGCAGCGTCTTTCTAGCTGCGGAGCAGTTCTTC.

This clonotype came up many times. Here the CDR3 reads CASSLTRGGELFF. The CDR3 nucleotides read TGTGCCAGCAGTCTGACCCGGGGCGGGGAGCTGTTTTTT. This chain uses TRBV12-3 or TRBV12-4 with TRBJ2-2, with a possible D match to TRBD2 (5 bases). The length of the CDR3 is 13 residues. V shed 5 bases and J shed 7 bases, with 11 bases lying between them.

On this clonotype: Its ends do not fully match the called genes, so a read error is possible. This chain connects TRBV20-1 to TRBJ2-3, with no clear D. This CDR3 has 12 amino acids. The germline V gene has CDR1 DFQATT and CDR2 SNEGSKA (reference sequence). The CDR3 DNA reads TGCAGTGCTCGAGAAGGTTCAGATACGCAGTATTTT. Its translation is CSAREGSDTQYF.

V usage is TRBV4-3 and J usage is TRBJ2-1, with TRBD2 as a possible D gene (7 bases). Trimming shortened V by 0 bases and J by 8 bases, and 20 bases separated the two germline ends. From germline, CDR1 is LGHNA and CDR2 YSLEER. The CDR3 is 17 amino acids. CDR3 sequence (DNA): TGCGCCAGCAGCCAAGAGGGGGGGCTCACGGTAGGGGATGAGCAGTTCTTC. This gives the protein CASSQEGGLTVGDEQFF.

The sample holds many counts of this clonotype. The chain carries TRBV24-1 and TRBJ2-3; the D gene is possibly TRBD2 (6 bases). The CDR3 is 16 amino acids. Germline V gives CDR1 KGHDR, CDR2 SFDVKD. V lost 4 bases and J 2 bases, leaving 15 bases between the germline ends. The CDR3 DNA sequence: TGTGCCACCAGTGAAGTCCCCGGGAGAGCCACAGATACGCAGTATTTT. It encodes CATSEVPGRATDTQYF.

Many counts were recorded for this clonotype. This chain links TRBV24-1 with TRBJ1-2; D perhaps matches TRBD1 (5 bases). The CDR3 has 15 residues. V dropped 2 bases and J dropped 2 bases, with 11 bases sitting between them. CDR1 and CDR2 from the germline V gene are KGHDR and SFDVKD. The CDR3 loop is CATSDWDGSNYGYTF. The DNA of the CDR3 is TGTGCCACCAGTGATTGGGACGGCTCCAACTATGGCTACACCTTC.

There are many counts of this clonotype. The V and J genes are TRBV12-5 and TRBJ2-3, with TRBD1 identical over 9 bases. The V gene's germline CDR1 is LGHNT and CDR2 FRNRAP. The CDR3 totals 12 residues. V dropped 4 bases and J dropped 10; count of bases not matched to a gene: 3. This chain's CDR3 is CASGSQGASQYF. In DNA form, the CDR3 reads TGTGCTAGTGGTTCACAGGGGGCTTCGCAGTATTTT.

The table lists this clonotype with many counts. The chain recombines TRBV3-1 with TRBJ1-1, with D unresolved. This CDR3 comprises 14 residues. Germline CDR1 reads LGHDT; CDR2 reads YNNKEL (reference sequence). V shed 3 bases and J shed 3 bases, with 11 bases lying between them. The chain's CDR3 is CASSHWPGHTEAFF. The CDR3 nucleotides are TGTGCCAGCAGCCATTGGCCGGGTCACACTGAAGCTTTCTTT.

This clonotype was detected many times. This chain uses TRBV7-6 with TRBJ2-2; unclear D gene. In germline, CDR1 is SGHVS, CDR2 FNYEAQ. The CDR3 has 12 residues. V gave up 3 bases and J gave up 4 bases, with 3 bases separating them. The CDR3 DNA is TGTGCCAGCAGCTTCCCCACCGGGGAGCTGTTTTTT. Translating gives CASSFPTGELFF.

Many counts were recorded for this clonotype. The chain combines TRBV7-8 with TRBJ2-1; D is uncertain. V gave up 6 bases and J gave up 9 bases, with 9 bases separating them. The germline V gene encodes CDR1 SGHVS and CDR2 FQNEAQ. This CDR3 has 11 residues. The CDR3 loop is CASRARSEQFF. The CDR3 DNA is TGTGCCAGCAGGGCCCGGAGTGAGCAGTTCTTC.

This clonotype occurred many times. V usage is TRBV15 and J usage is TRBJ2-2; 7 bases line up with TRBD1. Germline V gene data show CDR1 as LNHNV and CDR2 as YYDKDF (reference sequence). This CDR3 contains 17 residues. V lost 5 bases and J lost 3; bases outside the gene matches: 12. Here the CDR3 DNA reads TGTGCCACCAGCGACTACAGGGGAGCGGAGTACACCGGGGAGCTGTTTTTT. Translation gives CATSDYRGAEYTGELFF.

This clonotype was detected many times. The chain recombines TRBV7-9 with TRBJ2-7; tentatively, D is TRBD2 (6 bases). V was clipped by 5 bases and J by 4 bases, with 18 bases between them. Germline V gives CDR1 SEHNR, CDR2 FQNEAQ (reference sequence). The CDR3 loop spans 15 amino acids. The CDR3 protein is CASSVTGTHNYEQYF. CDR3 coding DNA: TGTGCCAGCAGCGTAACCGGGACTCACAATTACGAGCAGTACTTC.

The chain carries TRBV5-1 and TRBJ2-7; perhaps TRBD1 as D (6 bases). The V end was cut by 0 bases, the J end by 6 bases, with 13 bases between. Looked up from germline, CDR1 is SGHRS and CDR2 is YFSETQ. This CDR3 is built from 14 residues. CDR3 protein: CASSLEVTGSEQYF. CDR3 DNA sequence: TGCGCCAGCAGCTTGGAGGTCACAGGGAGCGAGCAGTACTTC.

This clonotype appeared many times. The chain employs TRBV6-6 and TRBJ1-2; 8 bases map to TRBD1. This CDR3 is 15 amino acids long. Germline CDR1 and CDR2: MNHNY and SVGAGI (reference sequence). V trimming: 0 bases; J trimming: 4 bases; junction bases outside the gene matches: 4. CDR3 sequence reads: CASSYSDRVPYGYTF. The CDR3 DNA reads TGTGCCAGCAGTTACTCGGACAGGGTCCCCTATGGCTACACCTTC.

This clonotype was observed at least ten times. The chain links TRBV6-2 or TRBV6-3 to TRBJ2-5; no clear D gene. The V end was cut by 2 bases, the J end by 4 bases, with 8 bases between. The length of the CDR3 is 13 residues. Germline V CDR1 and CDR2: MNHEY, SVGEGT. The CDR3 region is CASSYGIGETQYF. CDR3 DNA: TGTGCCAGCAGTTACGGGATTGGAGAGACCCAGTACTTC.

This clonotype showed up just a few times. The rearrangement uses TRBV3-1 and TRBJ2-3; 8 bases align to TRBD2. Germline CDR1 reads LGHDT; CDR2 reads YNNKEL (reference sequence). CDR3 size: 13 residues. V lost 1 base and J lost 14; bases outside the gene matches: 8. The CDR3 bases are TGTGCCAGCAGCCAAGTGTCTGCGGGGGGACTGTATTTT. Protein: CASSQVSAGGLYF.

This clonotype has at least ten counts. The CDR3 spells CSVSYQSDTQYF. The CDR3 region has the DNA TGCAGCGTTTCCTACCAATCAGATACGCAGTATTTT. The chain is built from TRBV29-1 and TRBJ2-3; D gene ambiguous. Germline V gives CDR1 SQVTM, CDR2 ANQGSEA. The V gene lost 5 bases and the J gene lost 4 bases, with 10 bases spanning the gap. The CDR3 runs to 12 residues.

This clonotype was counted many times. The chain recombines TRBV9 with TRBJ2-7; perhaps D is TRBD1 or TRBD2 (6 bases each). This CDR3 contains 15 residues. The V end lost 6 bases, the J end lost 4 bases, and 20 bases lay between the germline ends. Germline loops: CDR1 SGDLS, CDR2 YYNGEE. CDR3 bases: TGTGCCAGCACTCCAGTAGGGGGGCGCGCGTACGAGCAGTACTTC. It encodes CASTPVGGRAYEQYF.

At least ten counts were recorded for this clonotype. The chain carries TRBV11-1 and TRBJ1-1; D is unclear. Germline CDR1 SGHAT, CDR2 FQDESV (reference sequence). The CDR3 sequence is 13 residues long. Trimming took off 2 bases at V and 6 bases at J, with 10 bases between the two ends. The CDR3 nucleotides read TGTGCCAGCAGCTTACTGGGCTTCTCTGAAGCTTTCTTT. This translates into CASSLLGFSEAFF.

This clonotype has just a few counts. The chain carries TRBV7-8 and TRBJ2-2, with 7 bases identical to TRBD2. This CDR3 comprises 17 residues. V lost 2 bases to trimming and J lost 1 base; unmatched junction nucleotides: 7. Germline V CDR1 and CDR2: SGHVS, FQNEAQ. The CDR3 sequence: CASSLPHGGGNTGELFF. CDR3 sequence (DNA): TGTGCCAGCAGCTTACCACATGGCGGGGGGAACACCGGGGAGCTGTTTTTT.

This clonotype has a count of ten or more. In DNA, the CDR3 is TGTGCCAGCAGCTTAGCCCAGGCGGTTGGAAACACCATATATTTT. Translating gives CASSLAQAVGNTIYF. The chain is built from TRBV7-8 and TRBJ1-3; no clear D. The CDR3 sequence is 15 residues long. Germline V gene lookup returns CDR1 SGHVS and CDR2 FQNEAQ. Deletions cut 0 bases from V and 3 bases from J, with 9 bases between.

This clonotype was observed many times. The chain has TRBV6-2 or TRBV6-3 and TRBJ2-1, with a tentative D call TRBD1 (5 bases). The CDR3 spans 13 residues. Trimming shortened V by 6 bases and J by 5 bases, and 11 bases separated the two germline ends. Germline CDR1 is MNHEY and CDR2 is SVGEGT. In DNA form, the CDR3 reads TGTGCCAGCAGCGACAGACTTAACAATGAGCAGTTCTTC. It yields the protein CASSDRLNNEQFF.

In this sample, this clonotype turned up many times. The J gene is TRBJ1-1, the V gene TRBV7-3; 10 bases are a match to TRBD1. CDR3 length: 15 residues. CDR1 SGHTA and CDR2 FQGTGA come from the germline V gene. J was trimmed by 4 bases and V by 0 bases; bases with no gene match: 2. CDR3 region: CASSLTTGGFTEAFF. CDR3 DNA: TGTGCCAGCAGCTTAACGACAGGGGGCTTCACTGAAGCTTTCTTT.

This clonotype was recorded many times. This chain uses TRBV11-2 with TRBJ2-7; TRBD1 matches at 7 bases. The V gene's germline CDR1 is SGHAT and CDR2 FQNNGV. The CDR3 has 15 amino acids. Germline trimming cut 4 bases from V and 4 bases from J; bases unmatched to any gene: 10. The CDR3 spells CASSSRTGPVYEQYF. The CDR3 DNA sequence: TGTGCCAGCAGCTCCCGGACAGGCCCCGTTTACGAGCAGTACTTC.

This clonotype was observed a few times. The J gene is TRBJ2-1, the V gene TRBV3-1; 7 bases agree with TRBD1. This CDR3 region has 15 residues. The J segment lost 8 bases and the V segment lost 4 bases, leaving 11 bases of the junction unmatched. CDR1 is LGHDT, CDR2 YNNKEL, per germline (reference sequence). The CDR3 region has the DNA TGTGCCAGCAGCCCCCTGCAGGGGGTAAGCCATGAGCAGTTCTTC. Its translation: CASSPLQGVSHEQFF.

The sample holds many counts of this clonotype. J is TRBJ2-7 and V is TRBV7-2; D is perhaps TRBD2 (7 bases). V was clipped by 5 bases and J by 9 bases, with 23 bases between them. The CDR3 contains 15 residues. Germline assignment: CDR1 SGHTA and CDR2 FQGNSA. This CDR3 is CASSPRGSGRARQYF. The DNA for the CDR3 is TGTGCCAGCAGCCCCAGGGGTAGCGGGCGCGCCAGGCAGTACTTC. The full variable domain, completed using reference TRBV7-2 and TRBJ2-7, is GAGVSQSPSNKVTEKGKDVELRCDPISGHTALYWYRQSLGQGLEFLIYFQGNSAPDKSGLPSDRFSAERTGGSVSTLTIQRTQQEDSAVYLCASSPRGSGRARQYFGPGTRLTVT.